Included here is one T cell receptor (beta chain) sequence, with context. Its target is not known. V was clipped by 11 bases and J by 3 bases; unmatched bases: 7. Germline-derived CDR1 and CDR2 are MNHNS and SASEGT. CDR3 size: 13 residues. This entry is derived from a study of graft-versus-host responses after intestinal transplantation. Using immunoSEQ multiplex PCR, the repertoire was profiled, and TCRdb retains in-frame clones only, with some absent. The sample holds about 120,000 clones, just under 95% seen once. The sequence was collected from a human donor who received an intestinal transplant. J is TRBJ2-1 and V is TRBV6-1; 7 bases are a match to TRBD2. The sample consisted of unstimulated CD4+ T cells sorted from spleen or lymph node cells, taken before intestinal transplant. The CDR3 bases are TGTGCCGCGGACCGGGGGGACTACAATGAGCAGTTCTTC. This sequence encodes CAADRGDYNEQFF.